This record covers a single T cell receptor beta chain. Its antigen remains unidentified. TCRdb's copy holds only in-frame clones and misses some; the assay was immunoSEQ multiplex PCR. The sample has over 10,000 clones; about three quarters are singletons. J lost 1 base, V lost 6 bases, and 4 bases had no gene match. The CDR3 sequence is 15 residues long. The data originate from a study of CD4+ T cells in melanoma. Whole-study results and caveats: A reported correlation linked neoantigen-specific CD4+ T cells to CD8+, macrophage and B cell function.

Sequencing was carried out using cells from a culture (not recorded whether cultured in vitro). The TCR was taken from a human donor with melanoma. The rearrangement uses TRBV6-7 and TRBJ1-5; 9 nucleotides agree with TRBD1. TRBV6-7 is an ORF, with its function uncertain. CDR3 nucleotides: TGTGCCAGCAGCCTAACAGGGGGCAGCAATCAGCCCCAGCATTTT. Translation gives CASSLTGGSNQPQHF.